These 6 T cell receptor beta chains were all obtained from the same sample, sequenced in a study of CD8 T cells in ankylosing spondylitis. What these receptors recognize is not known. TCRdb re-derived calls from the 5' RACE reads in MiXCR, one entry per CDR3 protein. Of hundreds of thousands of distinct CDR3 sequences in the sample, approximately 10% were seen once. Broader study findings: Seemingly distinctive of ankylosing spondylitis blood was a TCR beta motif formed by eight highly homologous variants.

Sample: blood, either unsorted or a sorted T cell fraction (not recorded which). The receptor source for this set is a male donor with ankylosing spondylitis.

This clonotype was observed a handful of times. The chain carries TRBV6-1 and TRBJ2-7; 8 positions match TRBD1. The CDR3 contains 15 residues. J lost 6 bases, V lost 6 bases, and 13 bases had no gene match. CDR1 is MNHNS and CDR2 is SASEGT in the germline V gene. This chain's CDR3 is CASSRTLDREGEQYF. The DNA for the CDR3 is TGTGCCAGCAGCCGCACCCTGGACAGGGAAGGCGAGCAGTACTTC.

The J gene is TRBJ2-1, the V gene TRBV6-2 or TRBV6-3, with 10 bases that match TRBD2. CDR1 and CDR2 from the germline V gene are MNHEY and SVGEGT. Losses at the gene ends were 0 bases for V and 3 bases for J; bases not matched to a gene: 2. The CDR3 has 16 residues. The CDR3 bases are TGTGCCAGCAGTTACTCTCCTAGCGGGAGCTACAATGAGCAGTTCTTC. Amino acids: CASSYSPSGSYNEQFF.

The table lists this clonotype with a few counts. This rearrangement joins TRBV29-1 to TRBJ2-3; D not certain. V lost 6 bases to trimming and J lost 6 bases, with 16 bases between them. Germline assignment: CDR1 SQVTM and CDR2 ANQGSEA. The CDR3 has 13 residues. CDR3 sequence (DNA): TGCAGCGTGGCTAGTTTATTTGGGGATACGCAGTATTTT. Protein sequence: CSVASLFGDTQYF.

The chain is built from TRBV20-1 and TRBJ2-5; 7 bases are shared with TRBD2. Germline V gives CDR1 DFQATT, CDR2 SNEGSKA (reference sequence). CDR3 length: 12 amino acids. The V segment lost 6 bases and the J segment 5 bases; nucleotides outside the gene matches: 6. The DNA for the CDR3 is TGCAGTGCGGGGGAGGGGTGGGAGACCCAGTACTTC. Amino acid sequence: CSAGEGWETQYF.

This chain uses TRBV29-1 with TRBJ2-2; D uncertain. Germline values: CDR1 SQVTM, CDR2 ANQGSEA. Deletions cut 3 bases from V and 7 bases from J, with 12 bases between. The CDR3 totals 13 residues. The CDR3 nucleotides read TGCAGCGTTGAGGTCCAATCCGGCGGGGAGCTGTTTTTT. This sequence encodes CSVEVQSGGELFF.

This chain uses TRBV12-3 or TRBV12-4 with TRBJ2-1, with D possibly called TRBD1 or TRBD2 (5 bases each). CDR3 size: 13 residues. Trimming cost V 3 bases and J 10 bases, with 13 bases left between them. Written as DNA, the CDR3 is TGTGCCAGCAGTTTTTCGGGGCTCTGGGAGCAGTTCTTC. This codes for CASSFSGLWEQFF.